The text below deals with one T cell receptor (beta chain). This sample is part of a study of blood T cells in healthy people across ages. This CDR3 comprises 11 residues. The germline V and J ends were trimmed by 8 bases and 7 bases, with 11 bases remaining between them. Using a J-beta primer mix together with a sample-barcoded 5' primer, a second PCR was run for 7 to 11 cycles. Via MiXCR, TCRdb re-called the 5' RACE reads, giving one row per CDR3 protein. The sample records roughly 1,300,000 distinct CDR3 sequences, 55% to 75% being singletons. The specimen was blood. The chain has TRBV12-3 or TRBV12-4 and TRBJ1-2; D uncertain. The source is a young man in good health. The CDR3 DNA is TGTGCCAGCGGTCTACGGGGTGGCTACACCTTC. Amino acids: CASGLRGGYTF.